A selection of T cell receptor beta chains follows, all from one sample in a study of blood T cells in healthy people across ages. Via MiXCR, TCRdb re-called the 5' RACE reads, giving one row per CDR3 protein. The sample consists of around 870,000 distinct CDR3 sequences, 25% to 30% of them appearing once. Sequencing was carried out using blood. These TCRs come from a woman of 80 years or more in good health. Both conserved end residues are trimmed from each CDR3. Some rows have no size entry. The others give once, few or many, or a class for an expanded clone.

CDR3 protein | J gene | clone size | CDR3 length | V gene
ASMRLAAYEQY | TRBJ2-7 | many | 11 | TRBV6-2/TRBV6-3
ASSSGAGLYNEQY | TRBJ2-7 | . | 13 | TRBV7-8
SASEGAGNYGYT | TRBJ1-2 | . | 12 | TRBV29-1
ASSKARLEGTSGALAKNIQY | TRBJ2-4 | . | 20 | TRBV21-1
ASSLPGTGKNQPQH | TRBJ1-5 | . | 14 | TRBV6-2/TRBV6-3
ASSTPRGIQYEQY | TRBJ2-7 | many | 13 | TRBV27
ASSPRDSYYSPLH | TRBJ1-6 | many | 13 | TRBV12-3/TRBV12-4
ASSESGLGEKLF | TRBJ1-4 | . | 12 | TRBV25-1
ASSDTSGGPDTQY | TRBJ2-3 | many | 13 | TRBV6-5
SAQEQTGLAGNYNEQF | TRBJ2-1 | many | 16 | TRBV20-1
ASSAPGPPGNEQF | TRBJ2-1 | many | 13 | TRBV9
SARAGLVGTDTQY | TRBJ2-3 | . | 13 | TRBV20-1
ASSLAWDTELYGYT | TRBJ1-2 | many | 14 | TRBV7-9
ASSRDRPYEQY | TRBJ2-7 | many | 11 | TRBV14
ASSPPVGTYEQY | TRBJ2-7 | many | 12 | TRBV7-2
SARDPGTANYGHT | TRBJ1-2 | few | 13 | TRBV20-1
SVEGRGGLF | TRBJ2-1 | . | 9 | TRBV29-1
ASSRTGSYSGNTIY | TRBJ1-3 | . | 14 | TRBV5-5
ASSMTRVSTDTQY | TRBJ2-3 | many | 13 | TRBV6-5
ASSLQAQETQY | TRBJ2-5 | many | 11 | TRBV11-1
ATSREGREGNEQF | TRBJ2-1 | . | 13 | TRBV15
ASSHAGTSTDTQY | TRBJ2-3 | . | 13 | TRBV6-2/TRBV6-3
ASSLGREETQY | TRBJ2-5 | many | 11 | TRBV11-2
ASSPGRGPETQF | TRBJ2-1 | . | 12 | TRBV9
ASNIRASSYNEQF | TRBJ2-1 | many | 13 | TRBV7-9
ASSLNLQGARSGEKLF | TRBJ1-4 | . | 16 | TRBV11-2
ASSVRDITEAF | TRBJ1-1 | . | 11 | TRBV7-8
ASSGLVAHNEQF | TRBJ2-1 | . | 12 | TRBV9
ASSPGPPTSAYNEQF | TRBJ2-1 | few | 15 | TRBV18
SARRRQGIDNEQF | TRBJ2-1 | many | 13 | TRBV20-1
ASSETSYEQF | TRBJ2-1 | . | 10 | TRBV6-1
SAPLPGDPYNEQF | TRBJ2-1 | many | 13 | TRBV20-1
ASSDTHRVMNTEAF | TRBJ1-1 | . | 14 | TRBV6-6
SVSPGSTDTQY | TRBJ2-3 | many | 11 | TRBV29-1
ASSHQTSGVGDTQY | TRBJ2-3 | many | 14 | TRBV5-1
ASSSWTSGGYEQY | . | . | 13 | TRBV7-2
SASPSGHGYT | TRBJ1-2 | many | 10 | TRBV20-1
VSSLKGQTFMNTEAF | TRBJ1-1 | few | 15 | TRBV5-1
ASSQTGTAGYNEQF | TRBJ2-1 | . | 14 | TRBV4-1
SARSIGEAGIQY | . | . | 12 | TRBV20-1
ASSQDQTNQPQH | TRBJ1-5 | many | 12 | TRBV12-3/TRBV12-4
ASRLKDSLVGQETQY | TRBJ2-5 | many | 15 | TRBV5-1
ASSLRQGRNEQF | TRBJ2-1 | many | 12 | TRBV12-3/TRBV12-4
ASSLGAGSSTITGELF | TRBJ2-2 | many | 16 | TRBV7-2
ASSSDRGDYEKLF | TRBJ1-4 | . | 13 | TRBV12-3/TRBV12-4
ASSPGQLNEKLF | TRBJ1-4 | many | 12 | TRBV12-3/TRBV12-4
ATSRDLAGLTEQF | TRBJ2-1 | many | 13 | TRBV15
ASSPGTGVSTEAF | TRBJ1-1 | few | 13 | TRBV18
ASSQRTSGRIGTETQY | TRBJ2-5 | . | 16 | TRBV28
SASPGQGNQPQH | TRBJ1-5 | few | 12 | TRBV20-1
ATSRRGFGTPGEYNSPLH | TRBJ1-6 | few | 18 | TRBV15
ASSLWGLEDGYT | TRBJ1-2 | few | 12 | TRBV7-2
ASSLEQQINYGYT | TRBJ1-2 | many | 13 | TRBV7-2
AGSQIPGGTDTLY | TRBJ2-3 | . | 13 | TRBV2
SARAGLALGETQY | TRBJ2-5 | . | 13 | TRBV20-1
ASSQSRTVIARGYT | TRBJ1-2 | many | 14 | TRBV4-3
SARVRTEQY | TRBJ2-7 | many | 9 | TRBV20-1
SARDPPSGVYNEQF | TRBJ2-1 | many | 14 | TRBV20-1
ASSPDGSHTEAF | TRBJ1-1 | few | 12 | TRBV18
ASSPRVFRAGSDTQY | TRBJ2-3 | many | 15 | TRBV6-1